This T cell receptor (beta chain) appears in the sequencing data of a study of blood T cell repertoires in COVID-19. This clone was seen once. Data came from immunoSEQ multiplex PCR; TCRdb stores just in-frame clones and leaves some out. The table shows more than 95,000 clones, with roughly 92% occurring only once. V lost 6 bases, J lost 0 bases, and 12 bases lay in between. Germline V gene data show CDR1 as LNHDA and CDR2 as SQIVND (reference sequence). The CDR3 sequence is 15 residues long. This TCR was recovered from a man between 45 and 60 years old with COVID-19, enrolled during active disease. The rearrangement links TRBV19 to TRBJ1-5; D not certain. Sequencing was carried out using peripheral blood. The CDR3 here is CASSPHKSSNQPQHF. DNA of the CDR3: TGTGCCAGTAGCCCACACAAATCTAGCAATCAGCCCCAGCATTTT.